Only a few counts were recorded for the clone carrying this T cell receptor beta chain. The antigen is unknown. The CDR3 runs to 15 residues. Germline-derived CDR1 and CDR2 are SGDLS and YYNGEE. J gave up 7 bases and V 4 bases, and 8 bases lay outside the gene matches. Unique molecular identifiers were present on the cDNA, and a universal primer site came from template switching. One entry per CDR3 protein, called by TCRdb with MiXCR from the 5' RACE reads. The table has roughly 630,000 distinct CDR3 sequences, roughly 7.1% seen once. This record comes from a study of identical twins. Findings of the study overall: Out-of-frame alpha sequences that twins shared showed excess low generation probability. Conclusions came from cross-sectional statistical analysis, not from following the same donors.

The sample was also reused in another study, on yellow fever vaccine responses in identical twins.

Sequenced: PBMCs. The chain has TRBV9 and TRBJ2-2; 9 bases align to TRBD2. This TCR derives from a woman aged 18-29 years in good health. The CDR3 bases are TGTGCCAGCAGCCCCATAGCGGGAGAGAGCGGGGAGCTGTTTTTT. Its translation is CASSPIAGESGELFF.